This entry describes one T cell receptor beta chain. The data were taken from a study of control samples from healthy donors and cancer patients. Method: immunoSEQ multiplex PCR; TCRdb's copy keeps in-frame clones and lacks some. The table has roughly 190,000 clones, 75% to 95% seen once. The germline V gene has CDR1 SQVTM and CDR2 ANQGSEA. V shed 6 bases, J shed 3 bases, and the junction held 6 bases outside the gene matches. The CDR3 contains 13 residues. Sequencing used blood. The chain carries TRBV29-1 and TRBJ1-2; TRBD1 agrees at 8 bases. This clonotype was sampled from a woman aged 25 to 39 in good health. CDR3 loop: CSVRQGLYYGYTF. CDR3 nucleotide sequence: TGCAGCGTCCGACAGGGGTTATACTATGGCTACACCTTC.